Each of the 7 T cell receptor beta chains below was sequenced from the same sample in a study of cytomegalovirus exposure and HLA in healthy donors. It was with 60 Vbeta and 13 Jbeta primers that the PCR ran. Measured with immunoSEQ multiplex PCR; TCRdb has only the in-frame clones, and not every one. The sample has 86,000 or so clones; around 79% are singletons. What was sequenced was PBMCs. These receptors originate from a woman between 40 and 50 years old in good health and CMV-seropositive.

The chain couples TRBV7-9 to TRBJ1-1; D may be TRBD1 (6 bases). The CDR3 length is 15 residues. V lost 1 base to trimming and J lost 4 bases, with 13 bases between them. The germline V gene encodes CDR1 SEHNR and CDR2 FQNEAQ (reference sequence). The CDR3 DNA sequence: TGTGCCAGCAGCTTAGTAGCGGGGGGCGGCACTGAAGCTTTCTTT. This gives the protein CASSLVAGGGTEAFF.

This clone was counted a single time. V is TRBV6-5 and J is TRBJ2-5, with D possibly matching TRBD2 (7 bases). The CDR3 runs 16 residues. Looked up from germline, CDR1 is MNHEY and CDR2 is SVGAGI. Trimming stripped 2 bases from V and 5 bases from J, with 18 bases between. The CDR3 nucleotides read TGTGCCAGCAGTTACGGGAGGGGGGGTGGCGGGGAGACCCAGTACTTC. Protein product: CASSYGRGGGGETQYF.

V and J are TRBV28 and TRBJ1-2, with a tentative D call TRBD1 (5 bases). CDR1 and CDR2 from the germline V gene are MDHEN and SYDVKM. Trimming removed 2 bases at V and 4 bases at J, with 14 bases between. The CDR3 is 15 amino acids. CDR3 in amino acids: CASSLVAVQGYGYTF. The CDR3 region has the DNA TGTGCCAGCAGTTTAGTGGCAGTTCAGGGCTATGGCTACACCTTC.

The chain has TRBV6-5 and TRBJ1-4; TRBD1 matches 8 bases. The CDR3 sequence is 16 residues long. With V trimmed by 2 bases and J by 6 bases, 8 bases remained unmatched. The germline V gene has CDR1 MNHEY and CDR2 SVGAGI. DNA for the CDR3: TGTGCCAGCAGTTACGGAACAGGGGGTGAACATGAAAAACTGTTTTTT. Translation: CASSYGTGGEHEKLFF.

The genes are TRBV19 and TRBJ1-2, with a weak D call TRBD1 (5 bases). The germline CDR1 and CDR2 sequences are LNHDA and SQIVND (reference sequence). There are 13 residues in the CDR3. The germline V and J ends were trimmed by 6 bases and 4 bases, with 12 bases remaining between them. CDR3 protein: CASRIPGIYGYTF. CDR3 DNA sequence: TGTGCCAGTAGAATCCCAGGGATCTATGGCTACACCTTC.

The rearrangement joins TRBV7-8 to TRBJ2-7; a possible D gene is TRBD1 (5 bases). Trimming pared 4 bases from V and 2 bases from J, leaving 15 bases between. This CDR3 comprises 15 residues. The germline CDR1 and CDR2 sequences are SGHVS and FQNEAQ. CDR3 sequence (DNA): TGTGCCAGCAGCTCGGCAGGGTACTTCGCCTACGAGCAGTACTTC. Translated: CASSSAGYFAYEQYF.

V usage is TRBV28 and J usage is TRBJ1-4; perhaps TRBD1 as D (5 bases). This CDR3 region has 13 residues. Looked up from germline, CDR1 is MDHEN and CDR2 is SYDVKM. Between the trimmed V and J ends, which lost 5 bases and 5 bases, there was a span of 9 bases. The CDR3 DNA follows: TGTGCCAGCAGTCAGGGTTCAAATGAAAAACTGTTTTTT. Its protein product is CASSQGSNEKLFF.